This TCR beta chain was found in a study of blood T cell repertoires in COVID-19. CDR3 length: 15 residues. V was pared by 4 bases and J by 0 bases, with 10 bases between. Germline CDR1 MGHDK, CDR2 SYGVNS. TCRdb's copy holds only in-frame clones and misses some; the assay was immunoSEQ multiplex PCR. The repertoire has approximately 250,000 clones, roughly 84% of them found once; the top ten carry about 8%. The source is a woman aged 45 to 65 with acute or convalescent COVID-19. This chain connects TRBV25-1 to TRBJ2-1; tentative D call: TRBD2 (5 bases). The specimen sequenced was peripheral blood. The CDR3 protein is CASSVSAGSYNEQFF. The CDR3 coding sequence is TGTGCCAGCAGTGTTTCCGCGGGCTCCTACAATGAGCAGTTCTTC.